A single T cell receptor beta chain is shown here with its context. This sample was included in a study of PD-L1 blockade in urothelial cancer. In the study overall: The study started patients on atezolizumab in the mid-2010s, giving 1,200 mg intravenously every 3 weeks. Analyses used blood from 3 weeks (second dose) and 6 weeks after treatment start. From 0 to 3 prior chemotherapy regimens had been given to the patients. Blood-derived samples held a median roughly 150,000 T cells.

Indicated time point: pretreatment peripheral blood. The repertoire was sequenced with immunoSEQ multiplex PCR; TCRdb's copy has only in-frame clones and lacks some. Of 35,000 or so clones listed, 84% are singletons. This CDR3 is 14 amino acids long. In germline, CDR1 is GTSNPN, CDR2 SVGIG (reference sequence). V lost 3 bases to trimming and J lost 2 bases; unmatched junction nucleotides: 5. The sequenced sample was PBMCs, obtained around atezolizumab (anti-PD-L1) treatment. This chain connects TRBV30 to TRBJ2-3, with 7 nucleotides matching TRBD2. The receptor comes from a man aged 60-69 years with urothelial cancer. The CDR3 DNA follows: TGTGCCTGGAGGAGTAGCGGGTTCACAGATACGCAGTATTTT. Translation gives CAWRSSGFTDTQYF.